The rows below give T cell receptor beta chains drawn from one sample of a study of blood T cells in healthy people across ages. Each CDR3 protein gets one entry after TCRdb re-called the 5' RACE reads with MiXCR. Altogether 700,000 to 900,000 distinct CDR3 sequences are present, about 55% being singletons, with the ten largest covering roughly 40%. The sequencing sample was made of blood. These receptors all come from a man aged 80 or over in good health. Each CDR3 is given with its conserved first and last residue. A D gene is named only where the DNA matches it firmly. Size is omitted from some rows. Given values are once, few, many or a class for expanded clones.

clone size,D gene,J gene,V gene,CDR3 DNA,CDR3 protein
.,.,TRBJ2-3,TRBV24-1,TGTGCCACCAGTGATCCGGCGGCCACGGGCCGAGGTGATGGCACAGATACGCAGTATTTT,CATSDPAATGRGDGTDTQYF
.,.,TRBJ1-1,TRBV12-3/TRBV12-4,TGTGCCAGCAGTCCCCCGAGCGGGGACGAAGCTTTCTTT,CASSPPSGDEAFF
few,.,TRBJ2-1,TRBV6-1,TGTGCCAGCAGTGAGTCACCCCGGGAGCAGTTCTTC,CASSESPREQFF
.,TRBD1,TRBJ2-1,TRBV7-3,TGTGCCAGCAGCTTTCAACAGGGGGCATATGCTGAGCAGTTCTTC,CASSFQQGAYAEQFF
few,TRBD1,TRBJ1-4,TRBV7-9,TGTGCCAGCAGCTTGCAGGGACAGGGACCAACTAATGAAAAACTGTTTTTT,CASSLQGQGPTNEKLFF
.,TRBD2,TRBJ2-7,TRBV27,TGTGCCAGCAGTGTCGGCGGGAGCGACGAGCAGTACTTC,CASSVGGSDEQYF
.,TRBD1,TRBJ2-1,TRBV20-1,TGCAGTGCTCCAGGGGGCTTAGAATCCTACAATGAGCAGTTCTTC,CSAPGGLESYNEQFF
few,TRBD2,TRBJ2-7,TRBV5-1,TGCGCCAGCAGGACTAGCGGGGACTCCTACGAGCAGTACTTC,CASRTSGDSYEQYF
.,.,TRBJ1-2,TRBV3-1,TGTGCCAGCAGCCAAGGCGTCGGGACCTCTAACTATGGCTACACCTTC,CASSQGVGTSNYGYTF
.,.,TRBJ2-7,TRBV28,TGTGCCAGCATCCCTCCGGGCCTAGTCTACGAGCAGTACTTC,CASIPPGLVYEQYF
.,.,TRBJ2-1,TRBV7-2,TGTGCCAGCAGCTTAAACGAGTACAATGAGCAGTTCTTC,CASSLNEYNEQFF
.,TRBD1,TRBJ1-4,TRBV12-3/TRBV12-4,TGTGCCAGCAGTCCGGCGCGGACAGGTCTAGGGGAAAAACTGTTTTTT,CASSPARTGLGEKLFF
.,.,TRBJ1-2,TRBV11-2,TGTGCCAGCAGCGCGCCCGGGGTCAGGCCTGCTAACTATGGCTACACCTTC,CASSAPGVRPANYGYTF
.,.,TRBJ1-6,TRBV20-1,TGCAGTGCTGAAGACAGGACTTCACCCCTCCACTTT,CSAEDRTSPLHF
.,.,TRBJ2-7,TRBV15,TGTGCCACCAGCGTCGGCCAATACTACGAGCAGTACTTC,CATSVGQYYEQYF
few,.,TRBJ2-3,TRBV7-8,TGTGCCAGCAGCTTAGACGGGAAGAACACAGATACGCAGTATTTT,CASSLDGKNTDTQYF
.,.,TRBJ2-1,TRBV28,TGTGCCAGCAGTGGCTTCGGGGAAAACTACAATGAGCAGTTCTTC,CASSGFGENYNEQFF
many,.,TRBJ2-5,TRBV29-1,TGCAGCGTTGCCGGAGAGACCCAGTACTTC,CSVAGETQYF
few,TRBD2,TRBJ2-7,TRBV5-1,TGCGCCAGCAGCTTGTTACCTAGCGGGAATACCTACGAGCAGTACTTC,CASSLLPSGNTYEQYF
.,.,TRBJ2-2,TRBV7-2,TGTGCCAGCAGCTTAAGACCCGGCTGGGGGGATACGAACACCGGGGAGCTGTTTTTT,CASSLRPGWGDTNTGELFF
.,.,TRBJ1-4,TRBV2,TGTGCCGTTCATGATGAAAAACTGTTTTTT,CAVHDEKLFF
.,.,TRBJ1-5,TRBV18,TGTGCCAGCTCACCGGGTGTTGGACTGAATCAGCCCCAGCATTTT,CASSPGVGLNQPQHF
.,.,TRBJ2-4,TRBV4-2,TGTGCCAGCAGCCAAGAACTTAGCGGAAACATTCAGTACTTC,CASSQELSGNIQYF
.,.,TRBJ1-6,TRBV12-3/TRBV12-4,TGTGCCAGCTCCCCTGTGGGAGGCTCCTATAATTCACCCCTCCACTTT,CASSPVGGSYNSPLHF
.,TRBD2,TRBJ2-1,TRBV18,TGTGCCAGCTCCTCTGCGGGTCAGCGGGAGTCCTACAATGAGCAGTTCTTC,CASSSAGQRESYNEQFF
.,.,TRBJ2-1,TRBV5-1,TGCGCCAGCAGCCCTTCGGGGGCATCGAATGAGCAGTTCTTC,CASSPSGASNEQFF
.,.,TRBJ2-5,TRBV3-1,TGTGCCAGCAGCCAATGGAGCGGTGGGGCCGCTGACAAAGAGACCCAGTACTTC,CASSQWSGGAADKETQYF
.,.,TRBJ2-1,TRBV20-1,TGCAGTGGAATTGGACTTTCGAGCTCCTACAATGAGCAGTTCTTC,CSGIGLSSSYNEQFF
.,.,TRBJ2-7,TRBV20-1,TGCAGTGCTAGAGTCAGATCTTCCTCCTACGAGCAGTACTTC,CSARVRSSSYEQYF
few,TRBD1,TRBJ2-7,TRBV25-1,TGTGCCAGCAGCCCTCGTGGACAGGGCACCTACGAGCAGTACTTC,CASSPRGQGTYEQYF
.,TRBD2,TRBJ2-1,TRBV29-1,TGCAGCGTTGGATCTACCCAGCGGGAATTCAATGAGCAGTTCTTC,CSVGSTQREFNEQFF
.,.,TRBJ2-3,TRBV28,TGTGCCAGCTTGGACTCCAACACAGATACGCAGTATTTT,CASLDSNTDTQYF
.,.,TRBJ2-7,TRBV3-1,TGTGCCAGCAGCCCGACTAGTTTTCTCGACGAGCAGTACTTC,CASSPTSFLDEQYF
.,TRBD2,TRBJ2-1,TRBV6-4,TGTGCCAGCAGTGTTATAGCGGGAGGTCCCGTTAATGAGCAGTTCTTC,CASSVIAGGPVNEQFF
.,.,TRBJ2-1,TRBV20-1,TGCAGTGCTCCAGGGGAGGAATGGGTGCTCTACGAGCAGTTCTTC,CSAPGEEWVLYEQFF
.,.,TRBJ2-7,TRBV6-6,TGTGCCAGCACCCCGAAGGGGTCCTACGAGCAGTACTTC,CASTPKGSYEQYF
.,.,TRBJ1-1,TRBV6-2/TRBV6-3,TGTGCCAGCAGTTACCCCCTTACGGCGGGGGCCCTTGAGGCTGAAGCTTTCTTT,CASSYPLTAGALEAEAFF
.,TRBD2,TRBJ2-7,TRBV5-5,TGTGCCAGCAGCTTGGCCCCAACTAGCGCTTACGAGCAGTACTTC,CASSLAPTSAYEQYF
.,TRBD2,TRBJ2-5,TRBV20-1,TGCAGTGCGACCACGGGACTAGCGGGAGGTTTCCAAGAGACCCAGTACTTC,CSATTGLAGGFQETQYF
.,.,TRBJ2-3,TRBV5-5,TGTGCCAGCAGCCCGCCCCACTCAGCAGATACGCAGTATTTT,CASSPPHSADTQYF
.,.,TRBJ2-5,TRBV20-1,TGCAGTGCGGCAGGGCAAGAGACCCAGTACTTC,CSAAGQETQYF
.,TRBD2,TRBJ2-5,TRBV20-1,TGCAGTGCTAGATTATTCAGCGGGAGGGTTGAGACCCAGTACTTC,CSARLFSGRVETQYF
once,.,TRBJ2-7,TRBV29-1,TGCAGCGTTTACCTAGACCTCCCAGGAGTCGGCTCCTACGAGCAGTACTTC,CSVYLDLPGVGSYEQYF
.,.,TRBJ2-1,TRBV15,TGTGCCACCAGCAGAGATCGAGCGGCAACCTACAATGAGCAGTTCTTC,CATSRDRAATYNEQFF
.,.,TRBJ2-2,TRBV9,TGTGCCAGCAGCGTTGGAGGGGTGACCGGGGAGCTGTTTTTT,CASSVGGVTGELFF
once,TRBD1,TRBJ1-2,TRBV11-2,TGTGCCAGCAGCTCTGCTTTTACCGGGACAGGGGGCCGGGGCTACACCTTC,CASSSAFTGTGGRGYTF
.,TRBD1,TRBJ2-1,TRBV6-1,TGTGCCAGCATGACGGGACAGGGCTCCTACAATGAGCAGTTCTTC,CASMTGQGSYNEQFF
few,.,TRBJ1-2,TRBV6-5,TGTGCCAGCAGTACCCGGGGCGGTTGGGGCTACACCTTC,CASSTRGGWGYTF
.,.,TRBJ2-3,TRBV25-1,TGTGCCAGCAGCCCCTGGGGGGAGAAAACAGATACGCGGTATTTT,CASSPWGEKTDTRYF
few,TRBD2,TRBJ2-5,TRBV27,TGTGCCAGCAGTTTGGGTAGCGGGAGCCCCCAAGAGACCCAGTACTTC,CASSLGSGSPQETQYF